Each of the 16 T cell receptor beta chains below was sequenced from the same sample in a study of T cells in narcolepsy. Assay: immunoSEQ multiplex PCR; the TCRdb copy retains only in-frame clones and omits some. The repertoire holds tens of thousands of clones, with 80% to 90% as singletons. The sample consisted of CD45RA- memory CD4+ T cells from PBMCs. Receptors originate from a human donor with narcolepsy.

The chain uses TRBV6-6 and TRBJ2-5; 7 nucleotides line up with TRBD1. This CDR3 has 15 residues. Per the germline V gene, CDR1 is MNHNY and CDR2 is SVGAGI (reference sequence). V lost 6 bases and J lost 5; bases outside the gene matches: 12. In nucleotides, the CDR3 is TGTGCCAGCAGCACCGGACAGGTCCCCACGGAGACCCAGTACTTC. This sequence encodes CASSTGQVPTETQYF.

The rearrangement links TRBV5-1 to TRBJ2-1; 8 nucleotides align to TRBD2. There are 14 residues in the CDR3. The germline V gene encodes CDR1 SGHRS and CDR2 YFSETQ. Trimming at V came to 3 bases and at J to 5 bases, leaving 4 bases not matched to a gene. For the CDR3, the DNA is TGCGCCAGCAGCTCGAGCGGGAGTCACAATGAGCAGTTCTTC. Translation: CASSSSGSHNEQFF. Full variable domain (outside the CDR3, taken from reference TRBV5-1 and TRBJ2-1): KAGVTQTPRYLIKTRGQQVTLSCSPISGHRSVSWYQQTPGQGLQFLFEYFSETQRNKGNFPGRFSGRQFSNSRSEMNVSTLELGDSALYLCASSSSGSHNEQFFGPGTRLTVL.

This chain uses TRBV2 with TRBJ1-5; D possibly corresponds to TRBD1 (5 bases). In germline, CDR1 is SNHLY, CDR2 FYNNEI. V gave up 5 bases and J gave up 5 bases, with 13 bases separating them. This CDR3 comprises 14 residues. CDR3 coding DNA: TGTGCCAGCAGTCCTCAACGGGGGGATCAGCCCCAGCATTTT. Translated: CASSPQRGDQPQHF.

The V call is TRBV6-6, the J call TRBJ2-7; tentatively, D is TRBD2 (6 bases). V was pared by 0 bases and J by 6 bases, with 15 bases between. Germline V CDR1 and CDR2: MNHNY, SVGAGI (reference sequence). This CDR3 has 15 amino acids. For the CDR3, the DNA is TGTGCCAGCAGTTACTCGCCGGGACTTTTCCCCGAGCAGTACTTC. This encodes CASSYSPGLFPEQYF.

The chain combines TRBV19 with TRBJ2-5; D is ambiguous. CDR3 length equals 14 residues. Germline V gene sequence: CDR1 LNHDA, CDR2 SQIVND (reference sequence). Trimming removed 1 base from V and 5 bases from J, with 11 bases in between. CDR3 sequence: CASSIGTTQETQYF. CDR3 DNA: TGTGCCAGTAGTATAGGTACTACCCAGGAGACCCAGTACTTC.

The chain employs TRBV7-2 and TRBJ2-1; D tentatively fits TRBD1 or TRBD2 (5 bases each). From germline, CDR1 is SGHTA and CDR2 FQGNSA. The CDR3 is 15 residues long. The V gene lost 4 bases and the J gene lost 3 bases, with 13 bases spanning the gap. In DNA, the CDR3 is TGTGCCAGCAGCTCCCAGAGGGGCGTCTACAATGAGCAGTTCTTC. This translates into CASSSQRGVYNEQFF.

This clone came up a few times. The V call is TRBV21-1, the J call TRBJ2-3; TRBD2, the table's D call, lacks a check against the DNA. TRBV21-1 is noted as a pseudogene. The CDR3 loop spans 17 amino acids. DNA for the CDR3: TGTGCCAGCAGCAAAGGAGGGACTTCTGCCACTCCAGATACGCAGTATTTT. It yields the protein CASSKGGTSATPDTQYF.

This clone was seen only once. This chain joins TRBV19 and TRBJ2-7, with D perhaps matching TRBD1 or TRBD2 (5 bases each). The V and J ends lost 8 bases and 1 base respectively, with 18 bases between them. Per the germline V gene, CDR1 is LNHDA and CDR2 is SQIVND (reference sequence). The CDR3 has 15 residues. This CDR3 reads CASRSRGALSYEQYF. Written as DNA, the CDR3 is TGTGCCAGTCGATCACGAGGGGCCCTATCCTACGAGCAGTACTTC.

The chain combines TRBV13 with TRBJ2-7; no definite D call. In germline, CDR1 is PRHDT, CDR2 FYEKMQ (reference sequence). The CDR3 runs to 16 residues. V lost 5 bases, J lost 2 bases, and 19 bases lay in between. CDR3 sequence: CASSSSRKLQTYEQYF. The CDR3, as DNA: TGTGCCAGCAGCAGTTCCCGAAAACTCCAAACCTACGAGCAGTACTTC.

V gene TRBV5-1 combines with J gene TRBJ2-6; no clear D gene. Looked up from germline, CDR1 is SGHRS and CDR2 is YFSETQ. The CDR3 loop spans 14 amino acids. Between the trimmed V and J ends, which lost 5 bases and 0 bases, there was a span of 6 bases. Written as DNA, the CDR3 is TGCGCCAGCAGGGCAGCCTCTGGGGCCAACGTCCTGACTTTC. This translates into CASRAASGANVLTF.

The rearrangement joins TRBV18 to TRBJ1-5; D unclear. The ends were cut back, 6 bases at V and 3 bases at J, with 12 bases in the middle. Germline lookup yields CDR1 KGHSH and CDR2 LQKENI. CDR3 length: 14 amino acids. The CDR3 region has the DNA TGTGCCAGCTCTCCATCGGAGGACAATCAGCCCCAGCATTTT. Its protein is CASSPSEDNQPQHF.

The V and J genes are TRBV19 and TRBJ1-5; tentatively, D is TRBD1 (5 bases). This CDR3 spans 15 amino acids. Per the germline V gene, CDR1 is LNHDA and CDR2 is SQIVND (reference sequence). Trimming removed 0 bases at V and 4 bases at J, with 10 bases between. The CDR3 sequence: CASSIDGAGNQPQHF. In DNA, the CDR3 is TGTGCCAGTAGTATAGATGGGGCAGGGAATCAGCCCCAGCATTTT. The full variable domain, completed using reference TRBV19 and TRBJ1-5, is DGGITQSPKYLFRKEGQNVTLSCEQNLNHDAMYWYRQDPGQGLRLIYYSQIVNDFQKGDIAEGYSVSREKKESFPLTVTSAQKNPTAFYLCASSIDGAGNQPQHFGDGTRLSIL.

This clone was seen only a few times. This rearrangement joins TRBV19 to TRBJ2-2; tentative D call: TRBD2 (6 bases). This CDR3 is 16 amino acids long. Trimming took off 6 bases at V and 0 bases at J, with 14 bases between the two ends. Germline values: CDR1 LNHDA, CDR2 SQIVND (reference sequence). DNA for the CDR3: TGTGCCAGTAGCCCGAGCCCGGGGGCGAACACCGGGGAGCTGTTTTTT. Its protein product is CASSPSPGANTGELFF.

This CDR3 reads CASSLGDRGHTGELFF. Here the CDR3 DNA reads TGTGCCAGCAGCTTGGGGGACAGGGGTCACACCGGGGAGCTGTTTTTT. The rearrangement joins TRBV11-3 to TRBJ2-2; 10 bases map to TRBD1. There are 16 residues in the CDR3. Germline trimming cut 3 bases from V and 3 bases from J; bases unmatched to any gene: 4. Germline V gene lookup returns CDR1 SGHNT and CDR2 YENEEA.

This clone came up a few times. This chain links TRBV19 with TRBJ2-2; TRBD2 agrees at 10 bases. The germline CDR1 and CDR2 sequences are LNHDA and SQIVND (reference sequence). The V gene end was trimmed by 7 bases and the J gene end by 3 bases; junction bases not matched to a gene: 8. The CDR3 loop spans 16 amino acids. The CDR3 region is CASKSSGSLHTGELFF. The CDR3 nucleotides are TGTGCCAGTAAGTCTAGCGGGAGTTTGCACACCGGGGAGCTGTTTTTT.

The J gene is TRBJ2-5, the V gene TRBV4-2, with D possibly being TRBD1 (5 bases). Trimming shortened V by 0 bases and J by 0 bases, and 11 bases separated the two germline ends. This CDR3 has 16 amino acids. Per the germline V gene, CDR1 is LGHNA and CDR2 is YNFKEQ. CDR3 bases: TGTGCCAGCAGCCAAGAAGGATCAGGGAACCAAGAGACCCAGTACTTC. Protein: CASSQEGSGNQETQYF.